This T cell receptor beta chain comes out of a study of OX40 agonist ivuxolimab in advanced cancers. For the study at large: A mean age of around 60 years, range about 20 to 79, was recorded, and over 65% were male.

TCRdb keeps only in-frame clones here, not all; method: immunoSEQ multiplex PCR. The table shows about 97,000 clones, with less than 90% occurring only once. Germline values: CDR1 SGHRS, CDR2 YFSETQ. V shed 0 bases and J shed 7 bases, with 10 bases lying between them. The CDR3 spans 13 residues. The source is an adult with an advanced solid tumor such as melanoma, head and neck, liver or kidney cancer. The chain recombines TRBV5-1 with TRBJ1-2, with unresolved D. Sequenced here: CD4+ or CD8+ T cells sorted from blood, sampled in a trial of the OX40 agonist ivuxolimab. The CDR3 DNA sequence: TGCGCCAGCAGCTTGGCCCTCGGTGCTGGCTACACCTTC. This codes for CASSLALGAGYTF. The full variable domain, rest sourced from reference TRBV5-1 and TRBJ1-2, is KAGVTQTPRYLIKTRGQQVTLSCSPISGHRSVSWYQQTPGQGLQFLFEYFSETQRNKGNFPGRFSGRQFSNSRSEMNVSTLELGDSALYLCASSLALGAGYTFGSGTRLTVV.